Sequencing of this TCR beta chain was carried out in a study of regulatory dendritic cells for organ transplantation (dated by TCRdb to about 2017). At the level of the whole study: To make regulatory dendritic cells, monocytes were cultured with vitamin D3 on days 0 and 4, plus IL-10 on day 4. To evaluate the response of the DCs to a potent maturation-inducing agent, LPS was added to DC cultures on day 6. Sorted naive and memory CD4+ and CD8+ T cells had their TCRbeta repertoires sequenced both before and after allostimulation with either regulatory or mature dendritic cells. Paper-wide results and their limitations: Only a couple of subjects were sequenced, and the authors noted considerable between-individual heterogeneity in the alloreactive memory CD8+ T cell pool. The repertoires of naive CD4+ and CD8+ T cells were highly diverse, while memory cell repertoires were less diverse, with memory CD8+ cells being the most oligoclonal. In both subjects, allostimulation led to expansion of memory CD8+ clones, although regulatory dendritic cells appeared to cause more limited expansion than mature dendritic cells did. Of the resting subsets, memory CD8+ T cells had the largest number of alloreactive TCR clonotypes.

Sorted T cell subsets were CFSE-labeled and co-cultured for around five days with allogeneic regulatory or mature dendritic cells at a 1:10 DC:T ratio. FACS was used to sort CD4+ or CD8+ cells into naive T cells (CD45RA+) and memory T cells (CD45RO+). T cells for TCR sequencing came from a couple of healthy control subjects. The Qiagen DNeasy Blood & Tissue Kit was used for extraction of genomic DNA. A multiplexed two-step PCR with Vbeta-specific forward primers and Jbeta-specific reverse primers was used to amplify the TCRbeta CDR3 regions. Through the immunoSEQ service, TCRbeta libraries were sequenced on an Illumina instrument. As for the authors' bioinformatics: IMGT annotation was used to assign V, D and J genes, and synthetic CDR3 analogues were used to correct counts for multiplex PCR bias. Repertoire clonality was computed in the immunoSEQ Analyzer as one minus normalized Shannon entropy. Whether a clone counted as expanded was decided by Fisher's exact test with Benjamini-Hochberg false discovery rate control and a two-tailed cutoff of P<0.01. Sourced from immuneACCESS, this table was stored by TCRdb with only in-frame sequences that have V and J called. A share of the clones is absent; for the studies checked, an unresolved V gene accounts for under half, and the remainder has no known explanation. Clone size and V and J calls were adopted from that table, with D and trimming inferred from the DNA. Across this sample there are 20,000 or so clones, with approximately 85% seen only once. The top ten hold roughly 0.67% of the sample.

There are 14 amino acids in the CDR3, from cysteine to phenylalanine inclusive. Only the CDR3 DNA stays, 42 bases, in frame from base 1. V is cut by 4 bases and J by 9 bases, and the space between the germline ends is 17 bases. The germline V gene supplies CDR1 MNHNS and CDR2 SASEGT. About this clone: The clone's antigen remains unknown. Base qualities were left out, and no much larger clone turns up one base away.

The rearranged segments are TRBV6-1 and TRBJ2-3, with TRBD2 tentatively as D gene (5 bases match). Specimen: naive CD4+ T cells from blood cultured with regulatory dendritic cells. What the cell subset or site label conveys for this sample: CD45RA+ naive T cells. This receptor was obtained from a human donor in good health. CDR3 sequence: CASSGAGLPKTQYF. The DNA sequence is given as TGTGCCAGCAGTGGGGCGGGTCTGCCTAAAACGCAGTATTTT.